The rows below give T cell receptor beta chains drawn from one sample of a study of beta chain features in type 1 diabetes. TCRdb's copy holds only in-frame clones and misses some; the assay was immunoSEQ multiplex PCR. The repertoire holds about 620,000 clones, with about 14% as singletons. The sequenced sample was naive CD4+ T cells from blood. The receptors here all came from a man aged 18 to 30 in good health. CDR3s include the opening cysteine and the closing phenylalanine or tryptophan. Fields, in order: V gene, clone size, D gene, J gene, CDR3 protein, CDR3 DNA. D genes are given only for firm matches. Size tells how often a clone was seen (once, few, many) or the class of an expanded clone, and some rows leave it out.

V gene: TRBV14
clone size: NA
D gene: NA
J gene: TRBJ2-1
CDR3 protein: CASSRMTGGPYNEQFF
CDR3 DNA: TGTGCCAGCAGCCGCATGACAGGCGGACCCTACAATGAGCAGTTCTTC

V gene: TRBV30
clone size: NA
D gene: TRBD1
J gene: TRBJ1-5
CDR3 protein: CAWSGVGTGFNQPQHF
CDR3 DNA: TGTGCCTGGAGTGGGGTCGGGACAGGTTTTAATCAGCCCCAGCATTTT

V gene: TRBV7-2
clone size: NA
D gene: TRBD2
J gene: TRBJ2-1
CDR3 protein: CASSWTSGSFNEQFF
CDR3 DNA: TGTGCCAGCAGCTGGACTAGCGGGAGTTTCAATGAGCAGTTCTTC

V gene: TRBV9
clone size: few
D gene: NA
J gene: TRBJ2-7
CDR3 protein: CASSASIPGRASGEQYF
CDR3 DNA: TGTGCCAGCAGCGCATCAATCCCAGGCAGGGCCTCTGGGGAGCAGTACTTC

V gene: TRBV25-1
clone size: few
D gene: TRBD1
J gene: TRBJ2-7
CDR3 protein: CASSGTTGQSVGYEQYF
CDR3 DNA: TGTGCCAGCAGTGGTACGACAGGGCAGAGTGTGGGATACGAGCAGTACTTC

V gene: TRBV18
clone size: few
D gene: NA
J gene: TRBJ1-1
CDR3 protein: CASSPPGVTEAFF
CDR3 DNA: TGTGCCAGCTCACCACCTGGGGTCACTGAAGCTTTCTTT

V gene: TRBV30
clone size: few
D gene: NA
J gene: TRBJ1-3
CDR3 protein: CAWRETVGNTIYF
CDR3 DNA: TGTGCCTGGAGAGAGACAGTGGGAAACACCATATATTTT

V gene: TRBV11-3
clone size: NA
D gene: NA
J gene: TRBJ2-6
CDR3 protein: CASSLAYRHSGANVLTF
CDR3 DNA: TGTGCCAGCAGCTTAGCGTACAGGCACTCTGGGGCCAACGTCCTGACTTTC

V gene: TRBV5-1
clone size: few
D gene: NA
J gene: TRBJ2-3
CDR3 protein: CASSLAGGHADTQYF
CDR3 DNA: TGCGCCAGCAGCTTGGCGGGGGGCCACGCAGATACGCAGTATTTT

V gene: TRBV5-1
clone size: few
D gene: TRBD2
J gene: TRBJ2-5
CDR3 protein: CASSTTSGFRQETQYF
CDR3 DNA: TGCGCCAGCAGTACGACTAGCGGGTTCCGCCAAGAGACCCAGTACTTC

V gene: TRBV2
clone size: few
D gene: NA
J gene: TRBJ1-1
CDR3 protein: CASSEWANEAFF
CDR3 DNA: TGTGCCAGCAGTGAGTGGGCAAATGAAGCTTTCTTT

V gene: TRBV7-2
clone size: NA
D gene: NA
J gene: TRBJ2-3
CDR3 protein: CASSLRLSATTDTQYF
CDR3 DNA: TGTGCCAGCAGCTTAAGGCTTAGCGCCACCACAGATACGCAGTATTTT

V gene: TRBV7-9
clone size: NA
D gene: NA
J gene: TRBJ2-3
CDR3 protein: CASSLQGPSTDTQYF
CDR3 DNA: TGTGCCAGCAGCTTACAGGGGCCTAGCACAGATACGCAGTATTTT

V gene: TRBV7-9
clone size: few
D gene: TRBD1
J gene: TRBJ2-7
CDR3 protein: CASSLQTGLVREQYF
CDR3 DNA: TGTGCCAGCAGCCTTCAGACAGGGTTGGTTCGCGAGCAGTACTTC

V gene: TRBV19
clone size: NA
D gene: NA
J gene: TRBJ1-5
CDR3 protein: CASSILANQPQHF
CDR3 DNA: TGTGCCAGTAGTATCCTGGCCAATCAGCCCCAGCATTTT

V gene: TRBV28
clone size: few
D gene: NA
J gene: TRBJ2-4
CDR3 protein: CASSFDASVGKNIQYF
CDR3 DNA: TGTGCCAGCAGTTTCGATGCGTCGGTAGGCAAAAACATTCAGTACTTC

V gene: TRBV7-9
clone size: NA
D gene: NA
J gene: TRBJ1-2
CDR3 protein: CASSLDSFGGYTF
CDR3 DNA: TGTGCCAGCAGCTTAGATTCGTTCGGTGGCTACACCTTC

V gene: TRBV28
clone size: NA
D gene: NA
J gene: TRBJ2-7
CDR3 protein: CASSGSGQYF
CDR3 DNA: TGTGCCAGCTCAGGGTCGGGGCAGTACTTC

V gene: TRBV7-3
clone size: NA
D gene: NA
J gene: TRBJ2-7
CDR3 protein: CASSPSGLSYEQYF
CDR3 DNA: TGTGCCAGCAGCCCCTCCGGACTCTCCTACGAGCAGTACTTC

V gene: TRBV15
clone size: few
D gene: NA
J gene: TRBJ2-1
CDR3 protein: CATSRGRVNEQFF
CDR3 DNA: TGTGCCACCAGCAGAGGCAGGGTCAATGAGCAGTTCTTC

V gene: TRBV7-2
clone size: NA
D gene: TRBD2
J gene: TRBJ2-7
CDR3 protein: CASSPERGPSYEQYF
CDR3 DNA: TGTGCCAGCAGCCCTGAGCGGGGACCCTCCTACGAGCAGTACTTC

V gene: TRBV19
clone size: few
D gene: NA
J gene: TRBJ2-7
CDR3 protein: CASSVEPYQGAEQYF
CDR3 DNA: TGTGCCAGTAGTGTCGAACCATACCAGGGTGCCGAGCAGTACTTC

V gene: TRBV29-1
clone size: NA
D gene: NA
J gene: TRBJ2-7
CDR3 protein: CSVEDLAFGEQYF
CDR3 DNA: TGCAGCGTTGAAGATCTGGCTTTTGGCGAGCAGTACTTC

V gene: TRBV7-9
clone size: NA
D gene: NA
J gene: TRBJ2-7
CDR3 protein: CASSLGQATYEQYF
CDR3 DNA: TGTGCCAGCAGCTTAGGACAGGCTACCTACGAGCAGTACTTC

V gene: TRBV9
clone size: NA
D gene: TRBD1
J gene: TRBJ1-2
CDR3 protein: CASSGRTGYGYTF
CDR3 DNA: TGTGCCAGCAGCGGACGGACAGGCTATGGCTACACCTTC

V gene: TRBV18
clone size: few
D gene: NA
J gene: TRBJ1-1
CDR3 protein: CASSPPSLSNTEAFF
CDR3 DNA: TGTGCCAGCTCACCACCGAGCCTCTCGAACACTGAAGCTTTCTTT

V gene: TRBV5-1
clone size: few
D gene: NA
J gene: TRBJ1-1
CDR3 protein: CASSSSSREYAEAFF
CDR3 DNA: TGCGCCAGCAGCTCATCTTCGCGGGAGTATGCTGAAGCTTTCTTT

V gene: TRBV7-2
clone size: few
D gene: TRBD1
J gene: TRBJ1-1
CDR3 protein: CASSPWTGMNTEAFF
CDR3 DNA: TGTGCCAGCAGCCCTTGGACAGGGATGAACACTGAAGCTTTCTTT

V gene: TRBV7-9
clone size: NA
D gene: NA
J gene: TRBJ1-2
CDR3 protein: CASTFFRDTNYGYTF
CDR3 DNA: TGTGCCAGCACCTTCTTCCGGGACACCAACTATGGCTACACCTTC

V gene: TRBV4-2
clone size: few
D gene: NA
J gene: TRBJ2-3
CDR3 protein: CASSQGQGRDTQYF
CDR3 DNA: TGTGCCAGCAGCCAAGGGCAGGGTCGGGATACGCAGTATTTT

V gene: TRBV5-4
clone size: NA
D gene: NA
J gene: TRBJ2-1
CDR3 protein: CASSSTGRSSYNEQFF
CDR3 DNA: TGTGCCAGCAGCTCGACAGGCCGAAGCTCCTACAATGAGCAGTTCTTC

V gene: TRBV7-9
clone size: NA
D gene: NA
J gene: TRBJ1-5
CDR3 protein: CASSLAGTINQPQHF
CDR3 DNA: TGTGCCAGCAGCTTAGCGGGGACAATAAATCAGCCCCAGCATTTT

V gene: TRBV30
clone size: few
D gene: TRBD1
J gene: TRBJ1-5
CDR3 protein: CAWSPLTGEGSQHF
CDR3 DNA: TGTGCCTGGAGTCCTTTGACAGGGGAAGGGTCCCAGCATTTT

V gene: TRBV28
clone size: few
D gene: NA
J gene: TRBJ1-4
CDR3 protein: CASSLIGGREKLFF
CDR3 DNA: TGTGCCAGCAGTCTCATCGGAGGGAGGGAAAAACTGTTTTTT

V gene: TRBV27
clone size: few
D gene: NA
J gene: TRBJ2-6
CDR3 protein: CASRPTMGVLSGANVLTF
CDR3 DNA: TGTGCCAGCAGACCTACTATGGGGGTCCTCTCTGGGGCCAACGTCCTGACTTTC